This T cell receptor (beta chain) stems from a study of identical twins. Regarding the study as a whole: Partly confounded zero-insertion analyses could result from invariant MAIT and iNKT cells.

There are 16 residues in the CDR3. Germline V gene sequence: CDR1 MNHEY, CDR2 SVGEGT. V was cut by 6 bases and J by 0 bases, with 15 bases left in between. A remark on this clonotype: The antigen remains undetermined.

The authors used template switching to add a universal primer site and gave cDNA unique molecular identifiers. A single record per CDR3 protein comes from TCRdb applying MiXCR to the 5' RACE reads. The table lists 250,000 or so distinct CDR3 sequences, about 7.3% of them singletons. The same data also went into a second study, on yellow fever vaccine responses in identical twins.

The rearrangement joins TRBV6-2 or TRBV6-3 to TRBJ2-4, with D hard to call. The sample was memory (CD45RO+) T cells sorted from blood. The TCR sequence derives from a woman in her late teens or twenties in good health. The CDR3 region is CASRPAFGVAKNIQYF. The CDR3 nucleotides read TGTGCCAGCAGACCGGCCTTTGGCGTAGCCAAAAACATTCAGTACTTC.